This T cell receptor beta chain was sequenced in a study of T cell repertoires in cytomegalovirus infection. About the research overall: Public TCR beta signatures were indicative of both CMV infection and a matching HLA type.

Trimming left V 2 bases short and J 0 bases short, with 20 bases between. There are 19 residues in the CDR3. Germline assignment: CDR1 MNHNY and CDR2 SVGAGI (reference sequence). Each CDR3 protein gets one entry after TCRdb re-called the reads with MiXCR. The sample lists about 180,000 distinct CDR3 sequences, about a sixth seen once, with approximately 26% in the top ten. V and J are TRBV6-6 and TRBJ1-5; perhaps TRBD1 as D (6 bases). This receptor was taken from a human donor in good health (CMV status not recorded). Some clones in this sample may be carry-over from other donors' samples. Sequencing was done on a sample of CD8+ T cells from PBMCs. The CDR3 DNA reads as TGTGCCAGCAGTTACAGACCTGGGGGCGGCGGAAGTAGCAATCAGCCCCAGCATTTT. This translates into CASSYRPGGGGSSNQPQHF.